This note documents a single T cell receptor delta chain sequence. TCRdb has a much larger clone's protein, which differs at residue 7 from the translation of this DNA, likely because of a read error; what is shown is the protein translated from the DNA. This entry comes from a study of γδ T cells in repeated Plasmodium falciparum infection. For the study at large: Over about 640 days, donors received four mosquito-bite P. falciparum NF54 infections. Malian gammadelta TCRs were studied during no-transmission periods and across acute malaria episodes.

TRG and TRD sequences were obtained from every sorted gammadelta sample. TCRdb re-processed the multiplex PCR reads via CATT. The table shows 55,000 to 70,000 delta-chain clones, with 1.5% to 2% occurring only once. The origin of this receptor is a pool of human donors (malaria-infected and uninfected, not separated). Sequencing was performed on gamma-delta T cells from blood.

This chain's CDR3 is CACDKARVLPRYWASPLWGTDKLIF. The CDR3, as DNA: TGTGCCTGTGACAAGGCCCGTGTTCTCCCGAGGTACTGGGCCTCGCCCCTATGGGGCACCGATAAACTCATCTTT. The J gene is TRDJ1, the V gene TRDV2, with TRDD3 as a possible D gene (6 bases). As TCRdb names no J gene, one was assigned here on the basis of a DNA match to germline. The CDR3 runs 25 residues. Germline values: CDR1 GEAIGNYY, CDR2 EKD. The V gene lost 2 bases and the J gene lost 1 base, with 43 bases spanning the gap.